These 32 T cell receptor beta chains were sequenced from one sample in a study of T cells in localized non-small cell lung cancer (dated by TCRdb to the early 2020s). Library preparation was by the immunoSEQ multiplex PCR assay. TCRdb stores this immuneACCESS table with in-frame sequences only. Part of the clones is absent; in the studies checked, under half of the shortfall reflects unresolved V genes, and no reason is known for the rest. For this sample the table gives 30,000 to 40,000 clones, of which roughly 78% were detected only once. The ten most abundant clones make up around 35% of the sample. The material sequenced was peripheral blood, taken before any cancer treatment. These receptors were collected from a male donor at least 60 years old with stage II squamous cell lung carcinoma.

The chain couples TRBV6-5 to TRBJ1-2; D is ambiguous. Trimming removed 3 bases from V and 10 bases from J, with 12 bases in between. The CDR3 has 12 residues. Germline loops: CDR1 MNHEY, CDR2 SVGAGI. The chain's CDR3 is CASSYEGFDYTF. For the CDR3, the DNA is TGTGCCAGCAGTTATGAAGGGTTTGACTACACCTTC.

The chain couples TRBV21-1 to TRBJ2-7. TRBV21-1 is labeled a pseudogene. The CDR3 contains 12 residues. The CDR3, as DNA: TGTGCCAGCAGCAAGGGGATAAAAAAGCAGTACTTC. This sequence encodes CASSKGIKKQYF.

The V gene is TRBV30, the J gene TRBJ2-7; TRBD1 matches 7 bases. The junction had 7 bases not matched to a gene; V was cut back by 0 bases and J by 5 bases. Germline V CDR1 and CDR2: GTSNPN, SVGIG (reference sequence). The CDR3 has 14 amino acids. CDR3 loop: CAWSVLGQGDEQYF. The CDR3, as DNA: TGTGCCTGGAGTGTTTTAGGTCAGGGGGACGAGCAGTACTTC.

The rearrangement joins TRBV5-1 to TRBJ1-2; 10 positions match TRBD1. The germline V gene has CDR1 SGHRS and CDR2 YFSETQ. Trimming at V came to 4 bases and at J to 4 bases, leaving 7 bases not matched to a gene. This CDR3 is built from 15 residues. In nucleotides, the CDR3 is TGCGCCAGCAGCCTAGACAGGGGGCAGGTCTATGGCTACACCTTC. Translating gives CASSLDRGQVYGYTF.

CDR3 DNA sequence: TGCGCCAGCAGCTTGTTTAGCACGGGCAGGGTATATGGCTACACCTTC. This sequence encodes CASSLFSTGRVYGYTF. J is TRBJ1-2 and V is TRBV5-1; tentatively, D is TRBD1 (5 bases). The CDR3 runs 16 residues. Germline values: CDR1 SGHRS, CDR2 YFSETQ. The V gene lost 1 base and the J gene lost 5 bases, with 18 bases spanning the gap. Full variable domain (missing parts from reference TRBV5-1 and TRBJ1-2): KAGVTQTPRYLIKTRGQQVTLSCSPISGHRSVSWYQQTPGQGLQFLFEYFSETQRNKGNFPGRFSGRQFSNSRSEMNVSTLELGDSALYLCASSLFSTGRVYGYTFGSGTRLTVV.

V usage is TRBV11-2 and J usage is TRBJ2-3, with 15 bases matching TRBD2. The V segment lost 5 bases and the J segment 4 bases; nucleotides outside the gene matches: 7. The CDR3 extends over 17 amino acids. Germline CDR1 is SGHAT and CDR2 is FQNNGV. CDR3 residues: CASSPWTSGRAADTQYF. In nucleotides, the CDR3 is TGTGCCAGCAGCCCCTGGACTAGCGGGAGGGCGGCAGATACGCAGTATTTT.

The V gene is TRBV5-8, the J gene TRBJ2-7; no clear D. Germline V CDR1 and CDR2: SGHTS, YDEGEE. Trimming took off 2 bases at V and 6 bases at J, with 6 bases between the two ends. This CDR3 has 11 residues. As DNA, the CDR3 is TGTGCCAGCAGCTTAAGGTTCGAGCAGTACTTC. Translation gives CASSLRFEQYF.

V and J are TRBV19 and TRBJ1-4; D is unresolved. V was cut by 1 base and J by 8 bases, with 11 bases left in between. Germline loops: CDR1 LNHDA, CDR2 SQIVND (reference sequence). This CDR3 has 14 amino acids. CDR3 sequence reads: CASSIGDAREKLFF. The CDR3 DNA reads as TGTGCCAGTAGTATAGGGGATGCGCGAGAAAAACTGTTTTTT.

A word on this clone: The junction and the germline gene differ at one end; a read error may be behind it. The V call is TRBV30, the J call TRBJ1-4; 7 nucleotides agree with TRBD1. Germline CDR1 reads GTSNPN; CDR2 reads SVGIG (reference sequence). This CDR3 spans 14 amino acids. This chain's CDR3 is CAWSTVTGIEELFF. CDR3 bases: TGTGCCTGGAGTACAGTGACAGGGATTGAAGAACTGTTTTTT.

The V and J genes are TRBV7-9 and TRBJ1-2; D call uncertain. Trimming removed 10 bases at V and 4 bases at J, with 19 bases between. The germline gives CDR1 SEHNR, CDR2 FQNEAQ (reference sequence). This CDR3 region has 14 residues. CDR3 sequence (DNA): TGTGCCACCCCAGCCCTGGGGTCCCTCTATGGCTACACCTTC. It codes for CATPALGSLYGYTF.

This clone is a singleton in its sample. This chain connects TRBV5-1 to TRBJ1-1, with D perhaps matching TRBD1 (6 bases). V gave up 3 bases and J gave up 1 base, with 10 bases separating them. The CDR3 sequence is 14 residues long. The germline V gene has CDR1 SGHRS and CDR2 YFSETQ. The CDR3 nucleotides are TGCGCCAGCAGCTCGGGACACGGGAACACTGAAGCTTTCTTT. Translating it yields CASSSGHGNTEAFF. The whole variable domain, filled in from reference TRBV5-1 and TRBJ1-1, reads KAGVTQTPRYLIKTRGQQVTLSCSPISGHRSVSWYQQTPGQGLQFLFEYFSETQRNKGNFPGRFSGRQFSNSRSEMNVSTLELGDSALYLCASSSGHGNTEAFFGQGTRLTVV.

This clone was seen only a few times. This chain links TRBV9 with TRBJ1-4; D call uncertain. CDR1 SGDLS and CDR2 YYNGEE come from the germline V gene. CDR3 length: 15 residues. The V and J ends lost 3 bases and 4 bases respectively, with 13 bases between them. The CDR3 loop reads CASSGHHAVNEKLFF. In DNA, the CDR3 is TGTGCCAGCAGCGGGCACCACGCCGTTAATGAAAAACTGTTTTTT.

V and J are TRBV5-1 and TRBJ1-1; D ambiguous. Trimming pared 4 bases from V and 6 bases from J, leaving 13 bases between. The germline gives CDR1 SGHRS, CDR2 YFSETQ. The CDR3 length is 13 residues. The CDR3 protein is CASSLDMSPEAFF. The CDR3 bases are TGCGCCAGCAGCCTTGACATGTCACCTGAAGCTTTCTTT. Supplemented by reference TRBV5-1 and TRBJ1-1, the full variable domain reads KAGVTQTPRYLIKTRGQQVTLSCSPISGHRSVSWYQQTPGQGLQFLFEYFSETQRNKGNFPGRFSGRQFSNSRSEMNVSTLELGDSALYLCASSLDMSPEAFFGQGTRLTVV.

Here the CDR3 DNA reads TGTGCCAGCAGCCAAGACTACAGGGCTGGAAACACCATATATTTT. Protein: CASSQDYRAGNTIYF. The gene calls are TRBV14 and TRBJ1-3, with a tentative D call TRBD1 (6 bases). Germline lookup yields CDR1 SGHDN and CDR2 FVKESK. The CDR3 extends over 15 amino acids. V was shortened by 0 bases and J by 2 bases, with 8 bases between the two germline ends. Together with reference TRBV14 and TRBJ1-3, the CDR3 gives the full variable domain: EAGVTQFPSHSVIEKGQTVTLRCDPISGHDNLYWYRRVMGKEIKFLLHFVKESKQDESGMPNNRFLAERTGGTYSTLKVQPAELEDSGVYFCASSQDYRAGNTIYFGEGSWLTVV.

The V and J genes are TRBV4-1 and TRBJ1-1; TRBD1 matches at 7 bases. CDR1 and CDR2 from the germline V gene are MGHRA and YSYEKL. With V trimmed by 1 base and J by 2 bases, 10 bases remained unmatched. The length of the CDR3 is 17 residues. The CDR3, as DNA: TGCGCCAGCAGCCAAGTATTCCGGGGGACAGTCAACACTGAAGCTTTCTTT. Translating gives CASSQVFRGTVNTEAFF.

This clone was detected once. This chain joins TRBV7-6 and TRBJ2-7; TRBD2 agrees at 12 bases. The trim removed 5 bases at V and 4 bases at J, leaving 6 bases unmatched. The CDR3 totals 15 residues. Germline CDR1 is SGHVS and CDR2 is FNYEAQ. The CDR3 coding sequence is TGTGCCAGCAGCCAGACTAGCGGGGGACCTTACGAGCAGTACTTC. Amino acids: CASSQTSGGPYEQYF. The variable domain in full, completed from reference TRBV7-6 and TRBJ2-7, reads GAGVSQSPRYKVTKRGQDVALRCDPISGHVSLYWYRQALGQGPEFLTYFNYEAQQDKSGLPNDRFSAERPEGSISTLTIQRTEQRDSAMYRCASSQTSGGPYEQYFGPGTRLTVT.

The chain joins TRBV6-1 to TRBJ2-7; 11 bases are shared with TRBD1. V was clipped by 4 bases and J by 4 bases; unmatched bases: 9. The CDR3 extends over 16 amino acids. Germline loops: CDR1 MNHNS, CDR2 SASEGT. The CDR3, as DNA: TGTGCCAGCAGTGTTAACGCCGGGACAGGGGGGTACGAGCAGTACTTC. As protein: CASSVNAGTGGYEQYF.

The CDR3 spells CASSVWGQIGEKLFF. The CDR3 bases are TGTGCCAGCAGCGTATGGGGGCAGATTGGTGAAAAACTGTTTTTT. The chain combines TRBV9 with TRBJ1-4; a weak D match, TRBD1 (6 bases). The ends were cut back, 1 base at V and 7 bases at J, with 14 bases in the middle. Germline V gene lookup returns CDR1 SGDLS and CDR2 YYNGEE. The CDR3 consists of 15 residues.

This clone appeared a few times. The rearrangement uses TRBV9 and TRBJ2-7; D gene uncertain. The germline V and J ends were trimmed by 3 bases and 5 bases, with 6 bases remaining between them. Germline V gives CDR1 SGDLS, CDR2 YYNGEE. The CDR3 consists of 11 residues. In DNA, the CDR3 is TGTGCCAGCAGCGATAACAACGAGCAGTACTTC. Protein sequence: CASSDNNEQYF.

The CDR3: CASSYLGGQGGSPLHF. The CDR3 DNA is TGTGCCAGCAGTTACTTGGGAGGACAGGGAGGTTCACCCCTCCACTTT. The gene calls are TRBV6-5 and TRBJ1-6, with 8 positions matching TRBD1. The CDR3 consists of 16 residues. The trim removed 1 base at V and 9 bases at J, leaving 8 bases unmatched. Looked up from germline, CDR1 is MNHEY and CDR2 is SVGAGI.

This chain connects TRBV7-9 to TRBJ1-1; D is perhaps TRBD1 (5 bases). Germline V gene lookup returns CDR1 SEHNR and CDR2 FQNEAQ (reference sequence). Trimming pared 5 bases from V and 1 base from J, leaving 17 bases between. The CDR3 runs 16 residues. CDR3 protein: CASSPPEWGGNTEAFF. As DNA, the CDR3 is TGTGCCAGCAGCCCACCCGAATGGGGGGGGAACACTGAAGCTTTCTTT.

This chain connects TRBV10-1 to TRBJ1-1; D not resolved. Germline CDR1 WNHNN, CDR2 SYGVQD (reference sequence). The CDR3 has 11 residues. With 8 bases removed from V and 6 bases from J, the gap between germline ends came to 10 bases. Here the CDR3 reads CASPKGPEAFF. CDR3 bases: TGCGCCAGCCCCAAGGGTCCTGAAGCTTTCTTT.

The chain carries TRBV2 and TRBJ2-2, with 13 bases identical to TRBD2. Per the germline V gene, CDR1 is SNHLY and CDR2 is FYNNEI. V lost 3 bases and J lost 6; bases outside the gene matches: 10. The CDR3 is 18 amino acids. The CDR3 sequence: CASSDSETSGGPSGELFF. DNA for the CDR3: TGTGCCAGCAGTGATTCCGAGACTAGCGGGGGGCCCTCCGGGGAGCTGTTTTTT.

The chain links TRBV25-1 to TRBJ2-3; weak D call: TRBD2 (5 bases). Per the germline V gene, CDR1 is MGHDK and CDR2 is SYGVNS. Deletions cut 3 bases from V and 0 bases from J, with 7 bases between. The CDR3 runs to 14 residues. In DNA form, the CDR3 reads TGTGCCAGCAGTGAGAGGGCCAGCACAGATACGCAGTATTTT. It specifies CASSERASTDTQYF.

This clone was counted only a few times. J is TRBJ1-1 and V is TRBV5-4; D is undetermined. V was trimmed by 3 bases and J by 10 bases, leaving 10 bases between them. Germline assignment: CDR1 SGHNT and CDR2 YYREEE (reference sequence). The CDR3 spans 11 residues. The CDR3 nucleotides are TGTGCCAGCAGCTCGGGAACGGGAGCTTTCTTT. Translating it yields CASSSGTGAFF.

The sample holds a few counts of this clone. The genes are TRBV19 and TRBJ2-5; 7 nucleotides agree with TRBD1. CDR3 length: 13 amino acids. J was trimmed by 2 bases and V by 3 bases; bases with no gene match: 0. Per germline, CDR1 LNHDA and CDR2 SQIVND (reference sequence). The CDR3 DNA is TGTGCCAGTAGTATGGGACAGCAAGAGACCCAGTACTTC. It encodes CASSMGQQETQYF.

The chain uses TRBV5-6 and TRBJ2-7; 7 bases align to TRBD1. V shed 1 base and J 3 bases; nucleotides not matched to a gene: 7. Germline-derived CDR1 and CDR2 are SGHDT and YYEEEE. There are 15 residues in the CDR3. The CDR3 sequence: CASSLPARDSYEQYF. CDR3 in DNA: TGTGCCAGCAGCTTGCCGGCCCGGGACAGCTACGAGCAGTACTTC.

A single count supports this clone. The V and J genes are TRBV5-1 and TRBJ2-2; D is tentatively TRBD1 or TRBD2 (5 bases each). The V and J ends lost 4 bases and 1 base respectively, with 14 bases between them. The CDR3 consists of 16 residues. Germline CDR1 is SGHRS and CDR2 is YFSETQ. The CDR3 spells CASSALGTVNTGELFF. The DNA for the CDR3 is TGCGCCAGCAGCGCATTGGGGACGGTGAACACCGGGGAGCTGTTTTTT.

The V call is TRBV30, the J call TRBJ2-3; D ambiguous. From germline, CDR1 is GTSNPN and CDR2 SVGIG (reference sequence). V lost 1 base to trimming and J lost 1 base, with 12 bases between them. The CDR3 loop spans 15 amino acids. Here the CDR3 DNA reads TGTGCCTGGAGTGATCTTGGTGGCGGCACAGATACGCAGTATTTT. Protein product: CAWSDLGGGTDTQYF.

DNA for the CDR3: TGTGCCAGCATGGAGGCCCTCTATGGCTACACCTTC. Residues: CASMEALYGYTF. This sequence joins TRBV6-5 and TRBJ1-2, with D uncertain. The germline V and J ends were trimmed by 7 bases and 4 bases, with 10 bases remaining between them. This CDR3 is 12 amino acids long. The germline CDR1 and CDR2 sequences are MNHEY and SVGAGI.

The chain joins TRBV27 to TRBJ1-2; a weak D match, TRBD1 (6 bases). V shed 7 bases and J shed 7 bases, with 19 bases lying between them. The CDR3 is 14 residues long. The germline gives CDR1 MNHEY, CDR2 SMNVEV (reference sequence). The CDR3 bases are TGTGCCAGCACCTCACGGCCAGGGGAGGGTGGCTACACCTTC. Protein product: CASTSRPGEGGYTF.

The CDR3 spells CDSQGARGGELFF. CDR3 DNA sequence: TGTGACAGCCAGGGGGCGCGGGGCGGGGAGCTGTTTTTT. The V gene is TRBV21-1, the J gene TRBJ2-2; the D call in the table, TRBD1, was not verified against the DNA. TRBV21-1 is tagged as a pseudogene. The CDR3 runs 13 residues.